This T cell receptor (beta chain) was sequenced during a study of neoadjuvant anti-PD-1 for oral cavity cancer. The time point was: after neoadjuvant nivolumab, at surgical resection. With V trimmed by 5 bases and J by 0 bases, 13 bases remained unmatched. This CDR3 is 18 amino acids long. Germline assignment: CDR1 MGHRA and CDR2 YSYEKL. The protocol was immunoSEQ multiplex PCR, while the TCRdb copy is restricted to in-frame clones and leaves out a portion. The sample contains around 65,000 clones, 86% of which appear only once. The rearrangement uses TRBV4-1 and TRBJ1-5; 7 bases fit TRBD1. This specimen was PBMCs, taken after nivolumab (anti-PD-1) treatment. This sequence originates from a person aged 40 to 85 with oral cavity squamous cell carcinoma. CDR3: CASSYQPTGKDSNQPQHF. In DNA form, the CDR3 reads TGCGCCAGCAGCTATCAACCGACAGGGAAGGATAGCAATCAGCCCCAGCATTTT.